This T cell receptor (beta chain) derives from a study of T cells in Graves' hyperthyroidism and ophthalmopathy. Amplification of TCR beta CDR3 regions used RNA as the template. The HTBI primer set drove a first-round RT-PCR of the TCR CDR3. TCRdb re-analysed the multiplex PCR reads in MiXCR, keeping a single row per CDR3 protein. The table includes some 500,000 distinct CDR3 sequences, 24% detected once. There are 14 residues in the CDR3. V shed 3 bases, J shed 6 bases, and the junction held 8 bases outside the gene matches. CDR1 and CDR2 (germline): MGHRA, YSYEKL. Study-wide points: A model of 13 V-J features distinguished ophthalmopathy from stable hyperthyroidism.

This clonotype showed up just a few times. Its antigen remains unidentified. The J gene is TRBJ2-7, the V gene TRBV4-1; 7 bases are shared with TRBD1. The TCR was taken from a woman between 25 and 40 years old with Graves' ophthalmopathy. The sequenced sample was blood. The CDR3 sequence is CASSHARQGPEQYF. DNA for the CDR3: TGCGCCAGCAGCCACGCTCGACAGGGACCCGAGCAGTACTTC.